Listed below are T cell receptor beta chains from one sample, sequenced in a study of blood T cell repertoires in COVID-19. Repertoires were generated with immunoSEQ multiplex PCR, while TCRdb's copy carries only in-frame clones and drops some. The sample consists of about 210,000 clones, roughly nine tenths of them appearing once. The sample taken for sequencing was peripheral blood. The receptors stem from a man aged 25 to 40 with acute or convalescent COVID-19. CDR3s include the opening cysteine and the closing phenylalanine or tryptophan. D genes are given only for firm matches. Clone size is shown for a subset of rows, as once, few, many or a class of expanded clone.

v_call	clone_size	d_call	j_call	cdr3_nt	cdr3_aa
TRBV11-3	few	.	TRBJ1-1	TGTGCCAGCAGCTTGCGACCGGGCACTGAAGCTTTCTTT	CASSLRPGTEAFF
TRBV3-1/TRBV3-2	.	.	TRBJ2-1	TGTGCCAGCAGTCCCGTCCAGGGAACGGGGGAGGACAATGAGCAGTTCTTC	CASSPVQGTGEDNEQFF
TRBV7-8	.	TRBD1	TRBJ2-7	TGTGCCAGCAGCCCCCAGGGGGACTCCTACGAGCAGTACTTC	CASSPQGDSYEQYF
TRBV27	.	TRBD2	TRBJ2-7	TGTGCCAGCAGTTTAGCGGGGGGTTCCTCCTACGAGCAGTACTTC	CASSLAGGSSYEQYF
TRBV9	.	TRBD1	TRBJ2-7	TGTGCCAGCAGCGTAGGCGTTAACAGGGGCACCTACGAGCAGTACTTC	CASSVGVNRGTYEQYF
TRBV5-1	few	TRBD2	TRBJ2-7	TGCGCCAGCAGTCTTAGCGGGAGGGGCTACGAGCAGTACTTC	CASSLSGRGYEQYF
TRBV7-4	.	TRBD2	TRBJ2-7	TGTGCCACAAAAGTAAGACGGGAGGACCCTTGGGGCGAGCAGTACTTC	CATKVRREDPWGEQYF
TRBV6-5	.	TRBD1	TRBJ1-2	TGTGCCAGCAGTAATCCCGGGACAGGGGGGCATGGCTACACCTTC	CASSNPGTGGHGYTF
TRBV29-1	.	.	TRBJ2-5	TGCAGCGTTGAGTATAGGGGAGAGACCCAGTACTTC	CSVEYRGETQYF
TRBV5-4	once	.	TRBJ2-3	TGTGCCAGCAGCTTGGACAGGACCACAGATACGCAGTATTTT	CASSLDRTTDTQYF
TRBV19	medium-sized	TRBD1	TRBJ1-5	TGTGCCAGTATAGGGACAGGGGGACACAATCAGCCCCAGCATTTT	CASIGTGGHNQPQHF
TRBV18	.	.	TRBJ1-5	TGTGCCAGCTCACCTTGGGGGGGTTTTAGCAATCAGCCCCAGCATTTT	CASSPWGGFSNQPQHF
TRBV27	.	TRBD2	TRBJ2-3	TGTGCCAGCAGTTCAAGCACGCAGTCGGGGGGTACGCAGTATTTT	CASSSSTQSGGTQYF
TRBV30	.	.	TRBJ1-2	TGTGCCTGGAGTGTATTCGGGTACCGTCATTATGGCTACACCTTC	CAWSVFGYRHYGYTF
TRBV2	.	TRBD2	TRBJ2-6	TGTGCCAGCAGTGATCTTTGGGGACTAGTTTCGGCTGGGGCCAACGTCCTGACTTTC	CASSDLWGLVSAGANVLTF
TRBV6-5	.	.	TRBJ1-4	TGTGCCAGCAGGCCGGGGGGGGTAAATGAAAAACTGTTTTTT	CASRPGGVNEKLFF
TRBV5-1	once	TRBD1	TRBJ2-7	TGCGCCAGCAGCGATGGACAGGCCTACGAGCAGTACTTC	CASSDGQAYEQYF
TRBV6-5	.	.	TRBJ1-2	TGTGCCAGCAGTTACTCCCTGACGGGTAACTATGGCTACACCTTC	CASSYSLTGNYGYTF
TRBV2	.	.	TRBJ1-2	TGTGCCAGCAGAAGAGAGGCGCAAAGAACTTATGGCTACACCTTC	CASRREAQRTYGYTF